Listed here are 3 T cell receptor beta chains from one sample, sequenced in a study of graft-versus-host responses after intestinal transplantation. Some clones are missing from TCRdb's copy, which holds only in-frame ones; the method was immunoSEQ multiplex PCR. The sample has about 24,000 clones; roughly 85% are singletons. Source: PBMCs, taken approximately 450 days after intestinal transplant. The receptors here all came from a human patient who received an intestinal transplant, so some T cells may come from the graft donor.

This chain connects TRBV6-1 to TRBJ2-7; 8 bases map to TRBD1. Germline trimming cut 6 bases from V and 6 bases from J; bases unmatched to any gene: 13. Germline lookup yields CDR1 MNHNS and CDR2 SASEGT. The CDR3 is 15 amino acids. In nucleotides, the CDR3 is TGTGCCAGCAGCGCACCCTGGACAGGGTTCGTCGAGCAGTACTTC. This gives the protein CASSAPWTGFVEQYF.

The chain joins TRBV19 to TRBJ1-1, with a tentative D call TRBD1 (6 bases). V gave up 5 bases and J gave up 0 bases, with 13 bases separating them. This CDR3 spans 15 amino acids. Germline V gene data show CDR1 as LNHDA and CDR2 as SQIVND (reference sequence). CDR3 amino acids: CASSSDRLMNTEAFF. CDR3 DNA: TGTGCCAGTAGTTCCGACAGGCTTATGAACACTGAAGCTTTCTTT.

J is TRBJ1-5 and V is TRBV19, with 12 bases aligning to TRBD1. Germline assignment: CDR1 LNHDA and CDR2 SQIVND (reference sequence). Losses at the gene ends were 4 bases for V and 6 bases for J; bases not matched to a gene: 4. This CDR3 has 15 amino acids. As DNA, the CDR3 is TGTGCCAGTAGTAGGGACAGGGGGCTTAGTCAGCCCCAGCATTTT. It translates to CASSRDRGLSQPQHF.